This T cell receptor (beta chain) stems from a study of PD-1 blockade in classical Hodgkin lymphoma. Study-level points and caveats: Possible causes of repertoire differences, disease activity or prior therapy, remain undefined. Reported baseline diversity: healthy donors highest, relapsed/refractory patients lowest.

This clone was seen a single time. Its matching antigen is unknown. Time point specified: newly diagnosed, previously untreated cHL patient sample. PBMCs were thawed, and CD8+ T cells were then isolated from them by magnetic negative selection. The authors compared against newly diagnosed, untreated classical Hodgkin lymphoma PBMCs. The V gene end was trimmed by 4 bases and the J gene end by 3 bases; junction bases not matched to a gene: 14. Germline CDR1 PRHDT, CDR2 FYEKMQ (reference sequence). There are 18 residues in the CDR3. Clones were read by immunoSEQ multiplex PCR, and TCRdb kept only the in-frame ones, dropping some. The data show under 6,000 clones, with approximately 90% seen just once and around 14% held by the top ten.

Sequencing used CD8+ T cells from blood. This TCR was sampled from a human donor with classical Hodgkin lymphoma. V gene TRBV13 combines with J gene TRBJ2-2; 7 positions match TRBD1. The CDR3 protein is CASSSVDLQGLYTGELFF. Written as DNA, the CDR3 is TGTGCCAGCAGCTCGGTAGACCTACAGGGGCTGTACACCGGGGAGCTGTTTTTT.